The 22 T cell receptor beta chains below come from one sample, sequenced in a study of cytomegalovirus exposure and HLA in healthy donors. Both 60 Vbeta primers and 13 Jbeta primers went into the PCR. Profiled with immunoSEQ multiplex PCR; TCRdb holds only in-frame clones, not every one. Altogether 200,000 to 250,000 clones are present, 75% being singletons, with the ten largest covering 1.8%. The sequencing input was PBMCs. All receptors derive from a woman in her thirties in good health and CMV-seronegative.

The sample holds a few counts of this clone. Other DNA variants within this sample encode the same CDR3. The chain couples TRBV29-1 to TRBJ1-1; D is unresolved. Trimming took 6 bases from V and 1 from J, leaving 6 bases between them. From germline, CDR1 is SQVTM and CDR2 ANQGSEA. CDR3 size: 11 residues. CDR3 bases: TGCAGCGTCAGATCGAACACTGAAGCTTTCTTT. Translating gives CSVRSNTEAFF.

In its sample, this clone was seen a few times. The junction does not match germline at one end; this may be a read error. The rearrangement links TRBV7-9 to TRBJ2-7, with 8 bases that match TRBD1. The CDR3 is 15 residues long. CDR1 is SEHNR and CDR2 is FQNEAQ in the germline V gene (reference sequence). CDR3 amino acids: CASRPTTGQGDEHYF. Written as DNA, the CDR3 is TGTGCCAGCAGGCCGACAACCGGACAGGGCGACGAGCATTACTTC.

V is TRBV4-2 and J is TRBJ2-7; 8 nucleotides agree with TRBD1. The CDR3 is 14 amino acids. Trimming cost V 0 bases and J 5 bases; bases outside gene matches: 3. The germline CDR1 and CDR2 sequences are LGHNA and YNFKEQ. The CDR3 DNA reads TGTGCCAGCAGCCAAGACAGGGGGCGGAACGAGCAGTACTTC. It specifies CASSQDRGRNEQYF.

V gene TRBV2 combines with J gene TRBJ2-6; a weak D match, TRBD2 (6 bases). CDR1 is SNHLY, CDR2 FYNNEI, per germline. The V end lost 4 bases, the J end lost 4 bases, and 17 bases lay between the germline ends. The CDR3 covers 17 residues. In nucleotides, the CDR3 is TGTGCCAGCAGTGCAGAGCGGGTGGGGGACGGGGCCAACGTCCTGACTTTC. It is translated as CASSAERVGDGANVLTF.

The chain links TRBV1 to TRBJ2-7; the D call of TRBD2 is as the table states it, not checked on the DNA. TRBV1 is given as a pseudogene. The CDR3 consists of 15 residues. The CDR3 loop is CTSTPWTSGTYEQYF. The CDR3 nucleotides are TGCACCAGCACCCCTTGGACTAGCGGCACCTACGAGCAGTACTTC.

V usage is TRBV5-6 and J usage is TRBJ2-1; 7 nucleotides align to TRBD2. This CDR3 has 15 residues. Unmatched junction bases numbered 10, after V lost 3 bases and J lost 7 bases. Germline CDR1 and CDR2: SGHDT and YYEEEE. CDR3 coding DNA: TGTGCCAGCAGCTGGGCGGGGCGGGAGAAGAATGAGCAGTTCTTC. The encoded protein is CASSWAGREKNEQFF. The variable domain in full, completed from reference TRBV5-6 and TRBJ2-1, reads DAGVTQSPTHLIKTRGQQVTLRCSPKSGHDTVSWYQQALGQGPQFIFQYYEEEERQRGNFPDRFSGHQFPNYSSELNVNALLLGDSALYLCASSWAGREKNEQFFGPGTRLTVL.

In this sample, this clone turned up a few times. J is TRBJ2-7 and V is TRBV7-2, with 13 bases matching TRBD2. Losses at the gene ends were 3 bases for V and 3 bases for J; bases not matched to a gene: 2. Germline CDR1 reads SGHTA; CDR2 reads FQGNSA. The CDR3 loop spans 15 amino acids. The CDR3 loop reads CASSLGLAGLYEQYF. CDR3 in DNA: TGTGCCAGCAGCTTGGGACTAGCGGGGCTCTACGAGCAGTACTTC. The full variable domain, in which reference TRBV7-2 and TRBJ2-7 provide the parts outside the CDR3, is GAGVSQSPSNKVTEKGKDVELRCDPISGHTALYWYRQSLGQGLEFLIYFQGNSAPDKSGLPSDRFSAERTGGSVSTLTIQRTQQEDSAVYLCASSLGLAGLYEQYFGPGTRLTVT.

This chain connects TRBV4-1 to TRBJ2-5, with a possible D match to TRBD1 (6 bases). V gave up 3 bases and J gave up 2 bases, with 25 bases separating them. The CDR3 has 19 residues. Looked up from germline, CDR1 is MGHRA and CDR2 is YSYEKL. The CDR3 sequence is CASSHPQGSPVGLQETQYF. The DNA for the CDR3 is TGCGCCAGCAGCCACCCCCAGGGGAGCCCGGTGGGTCTACAAGAGACCCAGTACTTC.

V and J are TRBV25-1 and TRBJ1-3; 7 bases match TRBD1. The junction had 7 bases not matched to a gene; V was cut back by 0 bases and J by 2 bases. This CDR3 region has 17 residues. Germline CDR1 is MGHDK and CDR2 is SYGVNS. The CDR3 is CASSEYLGGETGNTIYF. In DNA, the CDR3 is TGTGCCAGCAGTGAATATCTAGGGGGCGAGACTGGAAACACCATATATTTT.

As regards this clone: Germline and junction disagree at one end, which may indicate a read error. The J gene is TRBJ1-1, the V gene TRBV11-2, with D possibly being TRBD1 (5 bases). The V gene's germline CDR1 is SGHAT and CDR2 FQNNGV. This CDR3 has 17 residues. CDR3 sequence: CVSSFPPAGRMNTEAFF. CDR3 sequence (DNA): TGTGTCAGCAGCTTCCCCCCAGCAGGGCGTATGAACACTGAAGCTTTCTTT.

The chain uses TRBV14 and TRBJ2-2; D call uncertain. The ends were cut back, 0 bases at V and 7 bases at J, with 9 bases in the middle. This CDR3 region has 14 residues. The germline CDR1 and CDR2 sequences are SGHDN and FVKESK. Here the CDR3 reads CASSQDYGGGELFF. In DNA form, the CDR3 reads TGTGCCAGCAGCCAAGACTACGGTGGCGGGGAGCTGTTTTTT.

The chain uses TRBV7-9 and TRBJ1-1; D might be TRBD1 (5 bases). The CDR3 loop spans 14 amino acids. V shed 5 bases and J shed 4 bases, with 14 bases lying between them. Germline values: CDR1 SEHNR, CDR2 FQNEAQ (reference sequence). DNA of the CDR3: TGTGCCAGCAGCACCGGGGGGGAAGGCACTGAAGCTTTCTTT. Its protein is CASSTGGEGTEAFF.

The CDR3 sequence is CASSLGLADTGELFF. CDR3 sequence (DNA): TGTGCCAGCAGTCTGGGACTAGCGGACACCGGGGAGCTGTTTTTT. The J gene is TRBJ2-2, the V gene TRBV2, with 11 bases matching TRBD2. CDR3 length: 15 amino acids. Germline V gene data show CDR1 as SNHLY and CDR2 as FYNNEI. With 5 bases clipped from V and 3 bases from J, the junction kept 2 bases outside the gene matches.

J is TRBJ2-1 and V is TRBV7-2, with 14 nucleotides matching TRBD2. The CDR3 covers 19 residues. The V gene's germline CDR1 is SGHTA and CDR2 FQGNSA. The V gene end was trimmed by 1 base and the J gene end by 4 bases; junction bases not matched to a gene: 9. Here the CDR3 DNA reads TGTGCCAGCAGCTTAGAGAATGGGGGACTAGCGGGGGTATACAATGAGCAGTTCTTC. Encoded protein: CASSLENGGLAGVYNEQFF.

This chain uses TRBV2 with TRBJ1-5; 7 positions agree with TRBD1. The V gene end was trimmed by 7 bases and the J gene end by 7 bases; junction bases not matched to a gene: 13. Germline loops: CDR1 SNHLY, CDR2 FYNNEI. The CDR3 consists of 15 residues. CDR3 loop: CASTDDRVPNQPQHF. CDR3 in DNA: TGTGCCAGCACTGACGACAGGGTCCCAAACCAGCCCCAGCATTTT.

This clone was observed a single time. This chain connects TRBV19 to TRBJ1-5; tentatively, D is TRBD1 (6 bases). The CDR3 is 14 residues long. V was trimmed by 7 bases and J by 0 bases, leaving 10 bases between them. Germline V gene lookup returns CDR1 LNHDA and CDR2 SQIVND (reference sequence). The CDR3, as DNA: TGTGCCAGTATGACAGGTCCTAGCAATCAGCCCCAGCATTTT. This translates into CASMTGPSNQPQHF.

The gene calls are TRBV5-1 and TRBJ2-2, with 7 bases lining up with TRBD2. The CDR3 runs 15 residues. Germline V gene sequence: CDR1 SGHRS, CDR2 YFSETQ. V shed 3 bases and J 3 bases; nucleotides not matched to a gene: 5. The chain's CDR3 is CASSSGLGDTGELFF. As DNA, the CDR3 is TGCGCCAGCAGCTCCGGACTAGGGGACACCGGGGAGCTGTTTTTT.

The chain has TRBV30 and TRBJ1-4, with unresolved D. The CDR3 is made up of 16 amino acids. Trimming took off 4 bases at V and 4 bases at J, with 19 bases between the two ends. The V gene's germline CDR1 is GTSNPN and CDR2 SVGIG (reference sequence). This CDR3 is CAWTPRFLALNEKLFF. CDR3 DNA sequence: TGTGCCTGGACCCCTAGGTTCCTAGCCCTTAATGAAAAACTGTTTTTT.

This chain links TRBV5-4 with TRBJ2-3; D uncertain. The CDR3 length is 15 residues. Germline V gives CDR1 SGHNT, CDR2 YYREEE (reference sequence). V shed 4 bases and J shed 0 bases, with 12 bases lying between them. The CDR3 DNA reads as TGTGCCAGCAGCGTTTCCTACTCAAGCACAGATACGCAGTATTTT. Its translation is CASSVSYSSTDTQYF.

CDR3 residues: CASSGSGQGNYEQFF. The CDR3 region has the DNA TGTGCCAGCAGCGGATCGGGACAGGGAAACTATGAGCAGTTCTTC. This chain uses TRBV11-2 with TRBJ2-1, with TRBD1 matching 9 bases. Trimming at V came to 5 bases and at J to 8 bases, leaving 10 bases not matched to a gene. The CDR3 loop spans 15 amino acids. The germline gives CDR1 SGHAT, CDR2 FQNNGV.

The rearrangement uses TRBV7-9 and TRBJ2-7; 9 nucleotides line up with TRBD2. Trimming cost V 0 bases and J 6 bases; bases outside gene matches: 15. In germline, CDR1 is SEHNR, CDR2 FQNEAQ (reference sequence). The CDR3 covers 18 residues. The CDR3 spells CASSLADLGTSHRIEQYF. The CDR3 DNA is TGTGCCAGCAGCTTAGCGGACTTGGGGACTAGCCATAGAATCGAGCAGTACTTC.

The chain uses TRBV7-6 and TRBJ2-1; maybe TRBD2 (6 bases). V was shortened by 1 base and J by 2 bases, with 15 bases between the two germline ends. This CDR3 contains 17 residues. The germline CDR1 and CDR2 sequences are SGHVS and FNYEAQ. The CDR3 reads CASSLVFAGTTYNEQFF. CDR3 DNA: TGTGCCAGCAGCTTAGTTTTCGCGGGAACGACCTACAATGAGCAGTTCTTC.